This T cell receptor (beta chain) is from a study of radiotherapy plus CTLA-4 blockade in lung cancer. With V trimmed by 4 bases and J by 6 bases, 6 bases remained unmatched. Germline V gene lookup returns CDR1 MGHRA and CDR2 YSYEKL. The CDR3 extends over 14 amino acids. Produced via immunoSEQ multiplex PCR; TCRdb's table is partial and in-frame only. Among 35,000 to 40,000 clones, approximately 86% were seen once, and the ten largest hold under 25%. CTLA-4 blockade with ipilimumab, together with focal radiation, was given to patients with chemo-refractory metastatic non-small-cell lung cancer. This receptor was identified in a human donor with non-small cell lung cancer whose response to radiotherapy plus ipilimumab could not be evaluated. This material consisted of peripheral blood, taken from a patient treated with radiotherapy plus ipilimumab. The chain couples TRBV4-1 to TRBJ2-3; 8 bases line up with TRBD2. For the CDR3, the DNA is TGCGCCAGCAGCCGAGCGGGGGTACCGGATACGCAGTATTTT. The encoded protein is CASSRAGVPDTQYF.